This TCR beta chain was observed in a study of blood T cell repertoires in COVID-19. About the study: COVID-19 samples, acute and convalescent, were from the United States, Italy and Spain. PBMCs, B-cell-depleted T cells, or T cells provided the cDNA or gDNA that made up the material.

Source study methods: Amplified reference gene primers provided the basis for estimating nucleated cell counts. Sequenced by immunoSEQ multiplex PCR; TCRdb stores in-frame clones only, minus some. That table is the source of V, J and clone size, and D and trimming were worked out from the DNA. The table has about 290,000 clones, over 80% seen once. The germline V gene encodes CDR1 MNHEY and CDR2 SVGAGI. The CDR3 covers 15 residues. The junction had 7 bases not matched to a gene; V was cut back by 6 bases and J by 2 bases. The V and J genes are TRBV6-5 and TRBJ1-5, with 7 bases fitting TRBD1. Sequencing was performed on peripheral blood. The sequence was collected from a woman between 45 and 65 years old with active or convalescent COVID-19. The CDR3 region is CASRIRGLGNQPQHF. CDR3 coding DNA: TGTGCCAGCAGAATCAGGGGGTTGGGCAATCAGCCCCAGCATTTT.